Sequencing of this T cell receptor (beta chain) was carried out in a study of beta chain features in type 1 diabetes. Findings and limits, study-wide: The similarity of naive, central memory and Treg TCRB repertoires appeared greater among patients than among healthy donors. Using cDNA template may skew counts toward highly expressing activated cells.

Isolated RNA was reverse transcribed in full, so expressed TCRB transcripts were sequenced. TCRdb's table, derived via immunoSEQ multiplex PCR, lists solely in-frame clones and lacks some. The table records about 450,000 clones, 11% of them present only once. This clone was recorded a few times. What it binds is unknown. Germline V lookup: CDR1 SGHVS, CDR2 FQNEAQ. The V and J ends lost 5 bases and 7 bases, in that order; junction bases with no gene match: 13. The CDR3 is 15 amino acids. The rearrangement uses TRBV7-8 and TRBJ2-5; 7 bases line up with TRBD2. The specimen sequenced was naive CD4+ T cells from blood. This TCR was sampled from a woman aged 18-35 years in good health. This CDR3 reads CASSPRPAGDRTQYF. The CDR3 coding sequence is TGTGCCAGCAGCCCGCGCCCTGCGGGGGATCGGACCCAGTACTTC.